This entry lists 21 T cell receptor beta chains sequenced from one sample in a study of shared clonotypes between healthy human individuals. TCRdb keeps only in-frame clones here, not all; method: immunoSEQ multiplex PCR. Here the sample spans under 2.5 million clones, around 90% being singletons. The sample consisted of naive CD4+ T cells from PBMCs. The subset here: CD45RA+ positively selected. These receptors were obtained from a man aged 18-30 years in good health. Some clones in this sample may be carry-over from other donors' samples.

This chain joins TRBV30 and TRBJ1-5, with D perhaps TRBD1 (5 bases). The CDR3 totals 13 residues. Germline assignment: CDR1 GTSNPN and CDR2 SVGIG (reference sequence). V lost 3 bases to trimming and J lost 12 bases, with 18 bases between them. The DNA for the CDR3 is TGTGCCTGGAGCCTCGGGACCACCCGGGACCAGCATTTT. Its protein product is CAWSLGTTRDQHF.

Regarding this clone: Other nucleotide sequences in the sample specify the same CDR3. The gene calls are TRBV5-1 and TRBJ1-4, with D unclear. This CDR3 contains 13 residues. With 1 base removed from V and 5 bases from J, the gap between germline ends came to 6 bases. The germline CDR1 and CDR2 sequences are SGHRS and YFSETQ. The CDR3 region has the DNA TGCGCCAGCAGCTTGTCTCCCAATGAAAAACTGTTTTTT. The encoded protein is CASSLSPNEKLFF.

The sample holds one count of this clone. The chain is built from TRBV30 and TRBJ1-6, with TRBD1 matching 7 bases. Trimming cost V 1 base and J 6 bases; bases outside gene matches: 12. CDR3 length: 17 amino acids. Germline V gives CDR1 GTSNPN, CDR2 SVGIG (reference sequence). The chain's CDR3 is CAWSGNRGNKFNSPLHF. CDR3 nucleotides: TGTGCCTGGAGTGGGAACAGGGGAAATAAGTTTAATTCACCCCTCCACTTT.

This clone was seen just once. In DNA, the CDR3 is TGTGCCAGCAGTAGTAAGGGTGGTAGCTCCTACGAGCAGTACTTC. Translation: CASSSKGGSSYEQYF. The gene calls are TRBV28 and TRBJ2-7, with D unclear. This CDR3 has 15 residues. The V gene's germline CDR1 is MDHEN and CDR2 SYDVKM. V was clipped by 5 bases and J by 0 bases, with 14 bases between them. The variable domain in full, with the rest retrieved from reference TRBV28 and TRBJ2-7, is DVKVTQSSRYLVKRTGEKVFLECVQDMDHENMFWYRQDPGLGLRLIYFSYDVKMKEKGDIPEGYSVSREKKERFSLILESASTNQTSMYLCASSSKGGSSYEQYFGPGTRLTVT.

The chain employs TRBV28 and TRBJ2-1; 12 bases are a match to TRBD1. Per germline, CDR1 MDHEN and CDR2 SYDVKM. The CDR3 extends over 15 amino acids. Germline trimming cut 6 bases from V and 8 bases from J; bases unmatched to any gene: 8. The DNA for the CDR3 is TGTGCCAGCAGAAGGGACAGGGGGCCCAGGCATGAGCAGTTCTTC. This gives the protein CASRRDRGPRHEQFF.

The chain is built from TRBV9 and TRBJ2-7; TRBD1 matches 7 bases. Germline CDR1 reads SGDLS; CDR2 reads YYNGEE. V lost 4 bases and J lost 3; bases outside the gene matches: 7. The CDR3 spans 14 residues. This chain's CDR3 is CASSPRYRGYEQYF. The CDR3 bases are TGTGCCAGCAGCCCCAGGTACAGGGGCTACGAGCAGTACTTC.

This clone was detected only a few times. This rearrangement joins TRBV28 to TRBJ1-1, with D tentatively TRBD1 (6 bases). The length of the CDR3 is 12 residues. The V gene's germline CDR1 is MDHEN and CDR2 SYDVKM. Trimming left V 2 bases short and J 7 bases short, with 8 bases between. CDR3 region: CASSLRTVEAFF. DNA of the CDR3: TGTGCCAGCAGTTTACGGACAGTTGAAGCTTTCTTT.

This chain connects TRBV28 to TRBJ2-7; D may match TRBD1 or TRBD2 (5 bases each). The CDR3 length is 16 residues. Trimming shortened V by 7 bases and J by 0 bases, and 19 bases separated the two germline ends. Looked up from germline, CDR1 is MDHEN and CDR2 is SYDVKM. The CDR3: CASTHSGGVGSYEQYF. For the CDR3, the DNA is TGTGCCAGCACCCATAGTGGGGGAGTAGGCTCCTACGAGCAGTACTTC.

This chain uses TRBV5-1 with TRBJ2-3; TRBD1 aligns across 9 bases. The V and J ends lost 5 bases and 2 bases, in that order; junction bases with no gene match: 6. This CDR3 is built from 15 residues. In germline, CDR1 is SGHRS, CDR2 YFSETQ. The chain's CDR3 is CASRRWDRATDTQYF. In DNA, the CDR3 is TGCGCCAGCAGACGATGGGACAGGGCCACAGATACGCAGTATTTT.

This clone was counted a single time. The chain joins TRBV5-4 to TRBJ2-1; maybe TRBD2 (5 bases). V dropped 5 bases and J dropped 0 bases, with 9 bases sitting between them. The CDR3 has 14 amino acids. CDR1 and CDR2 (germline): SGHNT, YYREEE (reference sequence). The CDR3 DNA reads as TGTGCCAGCAGAACTAGTCCCTCCTACAATGAGCAGTTCTTC. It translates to CASRTSPSYNEQFF. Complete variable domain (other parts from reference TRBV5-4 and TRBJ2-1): ETGVTQSPTHLIKTRGQQVTLRCSSQSGHNTVSWYQQALGQGPQFIFQYYREEENGRGNFPPRFSGLQFPNYSSELNVNALELDDSALYLCASRTSPSYNEQFFGPGTRLTVL.

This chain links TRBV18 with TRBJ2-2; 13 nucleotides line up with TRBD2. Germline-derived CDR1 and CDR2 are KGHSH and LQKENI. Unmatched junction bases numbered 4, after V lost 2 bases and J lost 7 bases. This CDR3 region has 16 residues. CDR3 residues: CASSPGLAGVDGELFF. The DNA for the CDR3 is TGTGCCAGCTCACCAGGACTAGCGGGAGTTGACGGGGAGCTGTTTTTT.

The CDR3 DNA reads TGTGCCAGCAGTTACGTAGGAGGAGAAGAGACCCAGTACTTC. Its protein product is CASSYVGGEETQYF. The rearrangement uses TRBV6-5 and TRBJ2-5; TRBD2 might be the D (5 bases). Germline V gene data show CDR1 as MNHEY and CDR2 as SVGAGI. This CDR3 is built from 14 residues. The V and J ends lost 2 bases and 3 bases respectively, with 10 bases between them.

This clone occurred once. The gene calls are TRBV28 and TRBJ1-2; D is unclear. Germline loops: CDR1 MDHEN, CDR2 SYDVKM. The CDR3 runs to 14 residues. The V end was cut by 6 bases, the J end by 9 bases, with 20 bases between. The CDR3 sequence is CASRALGLNLRYTF. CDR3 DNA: TGTGCCAGCAGGGCCTTGGGGTTGAATCTTCGCTACACCTTC.

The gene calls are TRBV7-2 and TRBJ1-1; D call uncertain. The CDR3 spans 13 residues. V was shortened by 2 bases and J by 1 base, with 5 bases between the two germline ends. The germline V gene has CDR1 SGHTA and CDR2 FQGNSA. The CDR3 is CASSLWENTEAFF. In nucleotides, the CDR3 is TGTGCCAGCAGCTTATGGGAGAACACTGAAGCTTTCTTT.

The chain's CDR3 is CASSRGQVAYEQYF. CDR3 nucleotide sequence: TGTGCCAGCAGCCGTGGACAGGTGGCGTACGAGCAGTACTTC. V usage is TRBV11-2 and J usage is TRBJ2-7; 7 bases align to TRBD1. Germline CDR1 reads SGHAT; CDR2 reads FQNNGV. Trimming at V came to 5 bases and at J to 4 bases, leaving 8 bases not matched to a gene. This CDR3 contains 14 residues. Using reference TRBV11-2 and TRBJ2-7 for the parts outside the CDR3, the full variable domain is EAGVAQSPRYKIIEKRQSVAFWCNPISGHATLYWYQQILGQGPKLLIQFQNNGVVDDSQLPKDRFSAERLKGVDSTLKIQPAKLEDSAVYLCASSRGQVAYEQYFGPGTRLTVT.

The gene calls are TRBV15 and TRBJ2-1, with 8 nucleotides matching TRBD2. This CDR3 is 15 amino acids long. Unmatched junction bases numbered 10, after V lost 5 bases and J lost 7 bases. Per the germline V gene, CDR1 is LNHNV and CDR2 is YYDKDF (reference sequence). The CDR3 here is CATSARGGSINEQFF. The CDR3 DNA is TGTGCCACCAGCGCCCGGGGGGGTAGCATAAATGAGCAGTTCTTC.

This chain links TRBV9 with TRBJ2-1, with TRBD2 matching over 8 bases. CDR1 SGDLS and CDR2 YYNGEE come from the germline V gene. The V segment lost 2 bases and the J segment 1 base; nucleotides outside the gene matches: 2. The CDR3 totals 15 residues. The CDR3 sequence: CASSVSGVSYNEQFF. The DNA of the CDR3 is TGTGCCAGCAGCGTTAGCGGGGTGTCCTACAATGAGCAGTTCTTC.

The chain's CDR3 is CASSPIHEGQGIYEQYF. CDR3 sequence (DNA): TGCGCCAGCAGTCCCATCCACGAAGGACAGGGGATCTACGAGCAGTACTTC. V and J are TRBV23-1 and TRBJ2-7, with 9 bases fitting TRBD1. TRBV23-1 is reported as an ORF; its role is uncertain. This CDR3 comprises 17 residues. The V gene end was trimmed by 4 bases and the J gene end by 3 bases; junction bases not matched to a gene: 13.

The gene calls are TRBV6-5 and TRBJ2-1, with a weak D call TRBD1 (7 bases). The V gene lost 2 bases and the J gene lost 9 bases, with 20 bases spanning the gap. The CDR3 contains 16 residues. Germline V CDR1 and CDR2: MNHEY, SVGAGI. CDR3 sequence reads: CASSYNRGTATGEQFF. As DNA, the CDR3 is TGTGCCAGCAGTTACAATCGCGGGACAGCCACAGGTGAGCAGTTCTTC.

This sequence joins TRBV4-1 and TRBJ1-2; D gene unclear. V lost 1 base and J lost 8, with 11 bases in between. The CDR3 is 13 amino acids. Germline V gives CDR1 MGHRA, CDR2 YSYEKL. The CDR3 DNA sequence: TGCGCCAGCAGCCAAGTCCCCGGGGAAGGCTACACCTTC. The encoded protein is CASSQVPGEGYTF.

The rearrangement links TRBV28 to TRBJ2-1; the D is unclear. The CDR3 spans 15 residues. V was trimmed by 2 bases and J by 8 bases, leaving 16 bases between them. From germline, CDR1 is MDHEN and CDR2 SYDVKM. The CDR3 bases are TGTGCCAGCAGTTTAATGGGCCAGCTCAGCGATGAGCAGTTCTTC. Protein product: CASSLMGQLSDEQFF.